These 14 T cell receptor beta chains originate from one sample sequenced in a study of regulatory T cells in long-lasting Graves disease. CDR3-region Arm-PCR and iRepertoire HTBI primers produced the TCR beta libraries. TCRdb fed the multiplex PCR reads into MiXCR, producing one record per CDR3 protein. The sample lists roughly 400,000 distinct CDR3 sequences, around 20% seen once, with more than 20% in the top ten. Time point meaning: persistent/refractory GD, antithyroid drugs over 5 years with positive TRAb. The TCR library was prepared using RNA isolated from PBMCs. This material consisted of peripheral blood mononuclear cells (PBMCs), taken when the disease was refractory, from a patient treated with antithyroid drugs. All receptors derive from a female donor with Graves disease.

This clonotype was found a few times. The V gene is TRBV20-1, the J gene TRBJ2-7, with TRBD2 matching 11 bases. The CDR3 spans 16 residues. The J segment lost 6 bases and the V segment lost 3 bases, leaving 13 bases of the junction unmatched. Per the germline V gene, CDR1 is DFQATT and CDR2 is SNEGSKA (reference sequence). CDR3 amino acids: CSASEGGGLAEFEQYF. CDR3 DNA: TGCAGTGCTAGCGAAGGTGGGGGACTAGCGGAATTCGAGCAGTACTTC.

At least ten counts were recorded for this clonotype. The rearrangement joins TRBV7-2 to TRBJ1-6, with unresolved D. This CDR3 comprises 12 residues. Trimming took off 5 bases at V and 10 bases at J, with 9 bases between the two ends. Per the germline V gene, CDR1 is SGHTA and CDR2 is FQGNSA. The CDR3 DNA reads TGTGCCAGCAGCGCTCCTGGCTCACCCCTCCACTTT. It yields the protein CASSAPGSPLHF.

This clonotype was found a few times. This chain uses TRBV11-2 with TRBJ2-5; D unresolved. This CDR3 contains 13 residues. Germline V CDR1 and CDR2: SGHAT, FQNNGV. V lost 9 bases to trimming and J lost 4 bases, with 15 bases between them. The CDR3 spells CASGARSGETQYF. CDR3 DNA: TGTGCCAGTGGCGCTCGGTCGGGAGAGACCCAGTACTTC.

In its sample, this clonotype was seen a few times. One end of the junction fails to match germline, which may point to a read error. The chain employs TRBV7-7 and TRBJ2-2; no firm D call. The CDR3 consists of 16 residues. Germline V gene data show CDR1 as SSHAT and CDR2 as FNYEAQ (reference sequence). In nucleotides, the CDR3 is TGTGCTAGCAGCCCAGTGGTTCGTGCGAACACCGGGGAGCTGTTTTTT. Protein product: CASSPVVRANTGELFF. The variable domain in full, with the rest retrieved from reference TRBV7-7 and TRBJ2-2, is GAGVSQSPRYKVTKRGQDVTLRCDPISSHATLYWYQQALGQGPEFLTYFNYEAQPDKSGLPSDRFSAERPEGSISTLTIQRTEQRDSAMYRCASSPVVRANTGELFFGEGSRLTVL.

This clonotype was detected many times. This chain joins TRBV28 and TRBJ2-7, with unresolved D. The CDR3 is 12 residues long. Germline V CDR1 and CDR2: MDHEN, SYDVKM. Trimming shortened V by 4 bases and J by 7 bases, and 11 bases separated the two germline ends. For the CDR3, the DNA is TGTGCCAGCAGTTCGACCCGGGTGGAGCAGTACTTC. Its protein product is CASSSTRVEQYF. Using reference TRBV28 and TRBJ2-7 for the parts outside the CDR3, the full variable domain is DVKVTQSSRYLVKRTGEKVFLECVQDMDHENMFWYRQDPGLGLRLIYFSYDVKMKEKGDIPEGYSVSREKKERFSLILESASTNQTSMYLCASSSTRVEQYFGPGTRLTVT.

Concerning this clonotype itself: A much larger clone sits a single nucleotide away, making a read error possible. The chain links TRBV2 to TRBJ2-5, with D unclear. This CDR3 has 12 amino acids. Germline-derived CDR1 and CDR2 are SNHLY and FYNNEI. The CDR3 region is CASSGPAETQHF. The DNA of the CDR3 is TGTGCCAGCAGCGGGCCGGCGGAGACCCAGCACTTC. Looking up the rest from reference TRBV2 and TRBJ2-5 gives the full variable domain: EPEVTQTPSHQVTQMGQEVILRCVPISNHLYFYWYRQILGQKVEFLVSFYNNEISEKSEIFDDQFSVERPDGSNFTLKIRSTKLEDSAMYFCASSGPAETQHFGPGTRLLVL.

This clonotype has just a few counts. This rearrangement joins TRBV29-1 to TRBJ2-5; no clear D gene. Between the trimmed V and J ends, which lost 5 bases and 4 bases, there was a span of 14 bases. This CDR3 is 13 amino acids long. Germline V gives CDR1 SQVTM, CDR2 ANQGSEA. The DNA for the CDR3 is TGCAGCGTTCGAAAAGGGTATGGAGAGACCCAGTACTTC. This translates into CSVRKGYGETQYF.

The chain employs TRBV3-2 and TRBJ1-2; TRBD1 is the table's D call, not checked against the DNA. TRBV3-2 is a pseudogene locus. CDR3 length: 17 amino acids. The CDR3 bases are TGTGCCAGCAGCCAAGAAGATCCCGGGACAGGGTATAATGGCTACACCTTC. It is translated as CASSQEDPGTGYNGYTF.

This clonotype turned up a few times. V is TRBV7-9 and J is TRBJ2-3; D gene unclear. Per germline, CDR1 SEHNR and CDR2 FQNEAQ (reference sequence). The CDR3 contains 12 residues. Trimming shortened V by 8 bases and J by 4 bases, and 10 bases separated the two germline ends. The CDR3 reads CASGRLADTQYF. CDR3 sequence (DNA): TGTGCCAGCGGCCGGCTGGCAGATACGCAGTATTTT.

This clonotype occurred many times. The V and J genes are TRBV12-3 or TRBV12-4 and TRBJ2-4, with TRBD2 matching over 12 bases. The CDR3 consists of 17 residues. Trimming cost V 3 bases and J 11 bases; bases outside gene matches: 14. The DNA for the CDR3 is TGTGCCAGCAGTTTCCGGACTAGCGGGACCAGAGGGCATGTTCAGTACTTC. Translated: CASSFRTSGTRGHVQYF.

This clonotype occurred a few times. The chain recombines TRBV12-3 or TRBV12-4 with TRBJ1-3; 9 nucleotides line up with TRBD1. The length of the CDR3 is 16 residues. V was pared by 2 bases and J by 3 bases, with 5 bases of the junction left unmatched. The CDR3 sequence is CASSLRDRVRGNTIYF. DNA for the CDR3: TGTGCCAGCAGTTTACGGGACAGGGTGCGTGGAAACACCATATATTTT.

The table lists this clonotype with a few counts. The genes are TRBV28 and TRBJ2-7; D could derive from TRBD1 or TRBD2 (5 bases each). The CDR3 contains 14 residues. Trimming took off 4 bases at V and 3 bases at J, with 13 bases between the two ends. From germline, CDR1 is MDHEN and CDR2 SYDVKM. CDR3 protein: CASSSPGAVYEQYF. CDR3 nucleotides: TGTGCCAGCAGTTCCCCCGGGGCCGTCTACGAGCAGTACTTC. Drawing the rest from reference TRBV28 and TRBJ2-7, the complete variable domain is DVKVTQSSRYLVKRTGEKVFLECVQDMDHENMFWYRQDPGLGLRLIYFSYDVKMKEKGDIPEGYSVSREKKERFSLILESASTNQTSMYLCASSSPGAVYEQYFGPGTRLTVT.

This clonotype was counted between two and nine times. This chain links TRBV4-1 with TRBJ2-5, with 9 bases identical to TRBD1. CDR3 size: 14 residues. Germline V CDR1 and CDR2: MGHRA, YSYEKL. The J segment lost 5 bases and the V segment lost 5 bases, leaving 6 bases of the junction unmatched. This chain's CDR3 is CASSATGGSETQYF. In DNA, the CDR3 is TGCGCCAGCAGCGCCACAGGGGGCTCGGAGACCCAGTACTTC.

This chain connects TRBV5-1 to TRBJ2-3; 9 bases are a match to TRBD1. V shed 4 bases and J 4 bases; nucleotides not matched to a gene: 7. This CDR3 spans 15 amino acids. Germline CDR1 reads SGHRS; CDR2 reads YFSETQ. CDR3: CASSLQGADPDTQYF. The DNA of the CDR3 is TGCGCCAGCAGCCTACAGGGGGCTGATCCAGATACGCAGTATTTT.